A single sample is the source of the 17 T cell receptor beta chains below, sequenced in a study of identical twins' blood T cells. TCRdb re-derived calls from the 5' RACE reads in MiXCR, one entry per CDR3 protein. This table holds 350,000 to 400,000 distinct CDR3 sequences, about 28% found once. The material sequenced was PBMCs. Source of these receptors: a woman aged 18-49 years in good health.

The V and J genes are TRBV7-2 and TRBJ2-3; no clear D. Trimming took off 5 bases at V and 2 bases at J, with 14 bases between the two ends. Germline V lookup: CDR1 SGHTA, CDR2 FQGNSA. This CDR3 is built from 15 residues. This chain's CDR3 is CASSRQQRITDTQYF. DNA of the CDR3: TGTGCCAGCAGCCGTCAACAGCGAATCACAGATACGCAGTATTTT. The full variable domain, completed using reference TRBV7-2 and TRBJ2-3, is GAGVSQSPSNKVTEKGKDVELRCDPISGHTALYWYRQSLGQGLEFLIYFQGNSAPDKSGLPSDRFSAERTGGSVSTLTIQRTQQEDSAVYLCASSRQQRITDTQYFGPGTRLTVL.

This clonotype appeared a few times. The chain has TRBV12-3 or TRBV12-4 and TRBJ2-5; 11 bases align to TRBD2. The trim removed 4 bases at V and 4 bases at J, leaving 14 bases unmatched. The length of the CDR3 is 18 residues. The CDR3 loop reads CASSYVSSGRMGVETQYF. The CDR3, as DNA: TGTGCCAGCAGTTATGTGTCTAGCGGGAGGATGGGCGTAGAGACCCAGTACTTC.

This clonotype appeared many times. The chain employs TRBV7-2 and TRBJ2-5; 7 nucleotides agree with TRBD1. Germline V gene data show CDR1 as SGHTA and CDR2 as FQGNSA. Unmatched junction bases numbered 4, after V lost 3 bases and J lost 3 bases. The CDR3 totals 14 residues. In DNA, the CDR3 is TGTGCCAGCAGCTTTAACAGGGGAAAAGAGACCCAGTACTTC. Translating gives CASSFNRGKETQYF. The variable domain in full, completed from reference TRBV7-2 and TRBJ2-5, reads GAGVSQSPSNKVTEKGKDVELRCDPISGHTALYWYRQSLGQGLEFLIYFQGNSAPDKSGLPSDRFSAERTGGSVSTLTIQRTQQEDSAVYLCASSFNRGKETQYFGPGTRLLVL.

V gene TRBV12-3 or TRBV12-4 combines with J gene TRBJ1-3; possibly TRBD1 for D (5 bases). V dropped 2 bases and J dropped 4 bases, with 6 bases sitting between them. The CDR3 has 13 amino acids. CDR3 loop: CASSLRQGNTIYF. CDR3 DNA: TGTGCCAGCAGTTTAAGACAGGGAAACACCATATATTTT.

The J gene is TRBJ1-4, the V gene TRBV29-1, with TRBD1 as a possible D gene (6 bases). Trimming took off 5 bases at V and 0 bases at J, with 13 bases between the two ends. The CDR3 has 15 amino acids. Germline lookup yields CDR1 SQVTM and CDR2 ANQGSEA. CDR3 sequence: CSVLGQLATNEKLFF. The DNA for the CDR3 is TGCAGCGTTCTCGGACAGCTTGCAACTAATGAAAAACTGTTTTTT.

This chain joins TRBV20-1 and TRBJ2-3, with 11 bases fitting TRBD2. The CDR3 spans 14 residues. Germline CDR1 is DFQATT and CDR2 is SNEGSKA (reference sequence). The trim removed 6 bases at V and 4 bases at J, leaving 6 bases unmatched. This chain's CDR3 is CSASTSGIPDTQYF. DNA of the CDR3: TGCAGTGCGTCGACTAGCGGGATCCCAGATACGCAGTATTTT.

The gene calls are TRBV3-1 and TRBJ1-1; D unresolved. This CDR3 is 17 amino acids long. Trimming took off 0 bases at V and 1 base at J, with 15 bases between the two ends. In germline, CDR1 is LGHDT, CDR2 YNNKEL (reference sequence). The CDR3 spells CASSQDTYISGNTEAFF. The CDR3 DNA sequence: TGTGCCAGCAGCCAAGATACGTACATCTCGGGGAACACTGAAGCTTTCTTT.

This clonotype was seen only a few times. The genes are TRBV29-1 and TRBJ2-1; TRBD2 matches at 10 bases. Germline V gene sequence: CDR1 SQVTM, CDR2 ANQGSEA. The length of the CDR3 is 13 residues. The V segment lost 5 bases and the J segment 5 bases; nucleotides outside the gene matches: 3. The CDR3 region is CSVPSGSDNEQFF. CDR3 coding DNA: TGCAGCGTTCCTAGCGGGAGCGACAATGAGCAGTTCTTC.

The sample holds a few counts of this clonotype. V gene TRBV9 combines with J gene TRBJ2-1; 10 positions agree with TRBD2. Trimming took 4 bases from V and 3 from J; bases not matched to a gene: 4. Germline CDR1 and CDR2: SGDLS and YYNGEE. The CDR3 runs 15 residues. The CDR3 protein is CASSTRLAGYNEQFF. For the CDR3, the DNA is TGTGCCAGCAGCACCCGACTAGCGGGCTACAATGAGCAGTTCTTC.

The rearrangement joins TRBV5-4 to TRBJ2-7; weak D call: TRBD1 (6 bases). The V and J ends lost 6 bases and 2 bases respectively, with 21 bases between them. This CDR3 is 16 amino acids long. CDR1 and CDR2 from the germline V gene are SGHNT and YYREEE (reference sequence). CDR3 in amino acids: CASNNEGHQITYEQYF. The CDR3 region has the DNA TGTGCCAGCAACAACGAGGGACACCAGATAACCTACGAGCAGTACTTC.

The rearrangement links TRBV5-1 to TRBJ1-6, with a possible D match to TRBD1 (5 bases). Germline V lookup: CDR1 SGHRS, CDR2 YFSETQ. Trimming stripped 0 bases from V and 6 bases from J, with 10 bases between. This CDR3 is 15 amino acids long. The CDR3 is CASSLGTPTNSPLHF. CDR3 nucleotide sequence: TGCGCCAGCAGCTTGGGGACACCGACTAATTCACCCCTCCACTTT.

CDR3 nucleotide sequence: TGTGCCAGCAGCTTAACACACGGACTACGCAATGAGCAGTTCTTC. Protein sequence: CASSLTHGLRNEQFF. This chain joins TRBV7-9 and TRBJ2-1, with D possibly TRBD2 on 6 matching bases. Germline loops: CDR1 SEHNR, CDR2 FQNEAQ (reference sequence). CDR3 size: 15 residues. The ends were cut back, 2 bases at V and 6 bases at J, with 14 bases in the middle.

The chain is built from TRBV6-5 and TRBJ1-1; 7 bases map to TRBD1. J lost 3 bases, V lost 0 bases, and 4 bases had no gene match. CDR1 and CDR2 from the germline V gene are MNHEY and SVGAGI. CDR3 length: 15 amino acids. In DNA, the CDR3 is TGTGCCAGCAGTTACTCGACCAGGGGGGACACTGAAGCTTTCTTT. This codes for CASSYSTRGDTEAFF.

This clonotype was detected only a few times. The chain joins TRBV20-1 to TRBJ1-1; TRBD1 aligns across 9 bases. The CDR3 contains 13 residues. Per the germline V gene, CDR1 is DFQATT and CDR2 is SNEGSKA (reference sequence). Germline trimming cut 5 bases from V and 4 bases from J; bases unmatched to any gene: 5. In nucleotides, the CDR3 is TGCAGTGCTGGACAGGGGCCTAGCACTGAAGCTTTCTTT. It codes for CSAGQGPSTEAFF.

About this clonotype itself: A much larger clone is a single base away; this may be a read error. This rearrangement joins TRBV20-1 to TRBJ1-1; D is unresolved. The CDR3 runs 11 residues. In germline, CDR1 is DFQATT, CDR2 SNEGSKA (reference sequence). The CDR3 sequence: CIATTATEAFF. CDR3 nucleotides: TGCATTGCTACGACCGCGACCGAAGCTTTCTTT.

This chain connects TRBV12-3 or TRBV12-4 to TRBJ1-1; D ambiguous. V was clipped by 6 bases and J by 1 base, with 9 bases between them. The CDR3 covers 13 residues. The CDR3 nucleotides are TGTGCCAGCAGCCCCCTTAGGAACACTGAAGCTTTCTTT. Amino acid sequence: CASSPLRNTEAFF.

The chain combines TRBV29-1 with TRBJ1-1; D remains ambiguous. V dropped 8 bases and J dropped 8 bases, with 27 bases sitting between them. The CDR3 has 15 residues. Germline V gene lookup returns CDR1 SQVTM and CDR2 ANQGSEA. CDR3 nucleotide sequence: TGCAGCCCTCTGCGGGGTTTGGCCCTGACGCCAGAAGCTTTCTTT. Residues: CSPLRGLALTPEAFF. The entire variable domain, with the rest obtained from reference TRBV29-1 and TRBJ1-1, is as follows: SAVISQKPSRDICQRGTSLTIQCQVDSQVTMMFWYRQQPGQSLTLIATANQGSEATYESGFVIDKFPISRPNLTFSTLTVSNMSPEDSSIYLCSPLRGLALTPEAFFGQGTRLTVV.